This T cell receptor (beta chain) was observed in a study of blood T cell repertoires in COVID-19. Study context: The United States, Italy and Spain were the sources of the acute and convalescent COVID-19 samples. T cells, B-cell-depleted T cells, or PBMCs supplied cDNA or gDNA.

Authors' analysis steps: Estimation of nucleated cell counts was performed using reference gene primer amplification. The table came from immunoSEQ multiplex PCR; TCRdb's copy has only in-frame clones and leaves some out. V and J calls and clone size come straight from that table; D and trimming were deduced from the DNA. The table has 95,000 to 150,000 clones, 60% to 85% seen once. This clone appeared a few times. Sample: peripheral blood. The origin of this receptor is a human donor with acute or convalescent COVID-19. The donor label of this sample is uncertain.

The CDR3 here is CASSTGYEQYF. CDR3 nucleotides: TGTGCCAGCAGCACCGGCTACGAGCAGTACTTC. This chain joins TRBV7-2 and TRBJ2-7; D unresolved. The V end was cut by 5 bases, the J end by 3 bases, with 5 bases between. The CDR3 sequence is 11 residues long. Germline V gives CDR1 SGHTA, CDR2 FQGNSA.